These 6 T cell receptor beta chains share one sample of origin, sequenced in a study of T cell repertoires in cytomegalovirus infection. TCRdb re-analysed the reads in MiXCR, keeping a single row per CDR3 protein. Among about a million distinct CDR3 sequences listed, about a third were seen once. These receptors are not linked to any known antigen. The sample here was cultured CD8+ T cells from PBMCs, taken from culture after CMV antigen stimulation. These receptors were taken from a human donor in good health (CMV status not recorded). Some clones in this sample may be carry-over from other donors' samples.

This clonotype was counted many times. Mismatch with germline at one junction end may stem from a read error. The chain is built from TRBV7-9 and TRBJ2-7; maybe TRBD2 (5 bases). The CDR3 is 13 residues long. Germline V gives CDR1 SEHNR, CDR2 FQNEAQ (reference sequence). Here the CDR3 reads CASSSPDSHEQYF. In DNA, the CDR3 is TGTGCCAGCAGCTCACCGGACTCCCACGAGCAGTACTTC.

Ten or more counts support this clonotype. The chain joins TRBV7-2 to TRBJ1-1, with D unclear. Trimming took off 1 base at V and 0 bases at J, with 9 bases between the two ends. The CDR3 loop spans 15 amino acids. The germline CDR1 and CDR2 sequences are SGHTA and FQGNSA. The CDR3 region has the DNA TGTGCCAGCAGCTTAGGGACGCCATTGAACACTGAAGCTTTCTTT. It yields the protein CASSLGTPLNTEAFF.

This clonotype was picked up a small number of times. The rearrangement uses TRBV4-1 and TRBJ1-6; D is unresolved. V lost 1 base to trimming and J lost 10 bases, with 14 bases between them. The germline V gene encodes CDR1 MGHRA and CDR2 YSYEKL. The CDR3 is 15 amino acids. The CDR3 sequence is CASSQVGSVSSPLHF. The CDR3 DNA follows: TGCGCCAGCAGCCAAGTCGGGAGCGTCAGCTCACCCCTCCACTTT.

This chain uses TRBV5-1 with TRBJ1-5; 7 nucleotides align to TRBD1. The germline gives CDR1 SGHRS, CDR2 YFSETQ. The ends lost 5 bases at V and 4 bases at J; junction bases unmatched: 12. The CDR3 has 16 residues. Here the CDR3 reads CASSLPHRGDNQPQHF. The DNA for the CDR3 is TGCGCCAGCAGTTTACCCCACAGGGGCGATAATCAGCCCCAGCATTTT. The full variable domain, with the rest looked up from reference TRBV5-1 and TRBJ1-5, is KAGVTQTPRYLIKTRGQQVTLSCSPISGHRSVSWYQQTPGQGLQFLFEYFSETQRNKGNFPGRFSGRQFSNSRSEMNVSTLELGDSALYLCASSLPHRGDNQPQHFGDGTRLSIL.

This clonotype was counted between two and nine times. The rearrangement uses TRBV6-2 or TRBV6-3 and TRBJ2-5; the D is unclear. The V and J ends lost 7 bases and 0 bases respectively, with 12 bases between them. CDR1 is MNHEY, CDR2 SVGEGT, per germline. There are 14 residues in the CDR3. CDR3 sequence (DNA): TGTGCCAGCATAAGTCTCCGGGACCAAGAGACCCAGTACTTC. This gives the protein CASISLRDQETQYF.

This sequence joins TRBV19 and TRBJ1-2; no definite D call. V was clipped by 7 bases and J by 8 bases, with 5 bases between them. The germline V gene encodes CDR1 LNHDA and CDR2 SQIVND (reference sequence). CDR3 size: 9 residues. The CDR3 reads CASNGGYTF. The CDR3 bases are TGTGCCAGTAATGGGGGCTACACCTTC.